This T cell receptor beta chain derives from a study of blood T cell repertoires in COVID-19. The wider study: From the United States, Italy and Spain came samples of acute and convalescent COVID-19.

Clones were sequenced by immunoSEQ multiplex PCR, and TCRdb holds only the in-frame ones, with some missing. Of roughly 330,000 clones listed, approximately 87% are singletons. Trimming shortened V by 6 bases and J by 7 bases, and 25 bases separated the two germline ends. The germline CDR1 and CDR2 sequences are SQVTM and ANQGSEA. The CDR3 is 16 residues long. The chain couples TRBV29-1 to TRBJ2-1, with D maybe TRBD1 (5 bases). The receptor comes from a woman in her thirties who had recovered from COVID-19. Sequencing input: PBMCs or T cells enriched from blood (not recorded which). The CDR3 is CSVGPRAQRRVNEQFF. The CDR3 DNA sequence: TGCAGCGTCGGGCCCAGGGCTCAAAGAAGAGTTAATGAGCAGTTCTTC.